This T cell receptor (beta chain) was identified in a study of cytomegalovirus exposure and HLA in healthy donors. Both 60 Vbeta primers and 13 Jbeta primers went into the PCR. Clones were read by immunoSEQ multiplex PCR, and TCRdb kept only the in-frame ones, dropping some. The table records about 150,000 clones, about four fifths of them present only once. V shed 1 base and J shed 3 bases, with 7 bases lying between them. The CDR3 extends over 14 amino acids. Germline CDR1 and CDR2: SGHDN and FVKESK. The sequence came from a boy younger than 10 in good health and CMV-seronegative. Sequences were obtained from PBMCs. The chain joins TRBV14 to TRBJ1-3; unclear D gene. Written as DNA, the CDR3 is TGTGCCAGCAGCCAAGTTGGCTTTGGAAACACCATATATTTT. Translated, it gives CASSQVGFGNTIYF.